What follows are 19 T cell receptor beta chains derived from one specimen sequenced in a study of technical replicates of blood from a handful of donors (dated by TCRdb to the late 2010s). Library generation was performed with the immunoSEQ multiplex PCR assay. TCRdb mirrors the immuneACCESS table, restricted to in-frame sequences. Some clones are absent from its copies; in checked studies, under half trace to an unresolved V gene, and the reason for the others is unknown. This sample has about 100,000 clones in its table, and about 95% of those were observed once. 0.2% to 0.25% of the sample belongs to the ten largest clones. The sequenced sample was T cells isolated from PBMCs. The receptors here all came from a human donor in good health.

The V call is TRBV28, the J call TRBJ2-5; D call uncertain. Germline values: CDR1 MDHEN, CDR2 SYDVKM. V was trimmed by 4 bases and J by 4 bases, leaving 13 bases between them. CDR3 size: 14 residues. DNA for the CDR3: TGTGCCAGCAGTTATTCTAGTAACCGAGAGACCCAGTACTTC. Translated, it gives CASSYSSNRETQYF.

This clone was seen at least ten times. The CDR3 DNA reads as TGCGCCAGCAGCCGGCAGGGTTGGGTCTTAAATGGAAACACCATATATTTT. Translating it yields CASSRQGWVLNGNTIYF. The chain joins TRBV4-1 to TRBJ1-3, with D possibly matching TRBD1 (5 bases). V lost 4 bases to trimming and J lost 3 bases, with 19 bases between them. The CDR3 has 17 amino acids. Germline values: CDR1 MGHRA, CDR2 YSYEKL.

The V and J genes are TRBV29-1 and TRBJ2-7; no clear D. CDR1 and CDR2 from the germline V gene are SQVTM and ANQGSEA. This CDR3 has 14 amino acids. V lost 0 bases to trimming and J lost 0 bases, with 9 bases between them. The CDR3 nucleotides are TGCAGCGTTGAAGATATCGGTACCTCCTACGAGCAGTACTTC. Translating it yields CSVEDIGTSYEQYF.

The chain couples TRBV2 to TRBJ2-6; D is undetermined. This CDR3 region has 16 residues. Germline V CDR1 and CDR2: SNHLY, FYNNEI. With 4 bases removed from V and 0 bases from J, the gap between germline ends came to 10 bases. This chain's CDR3 is CASSVRFPSGANVLTF. CDR3 sequence (DNA): TGTGCCAGCAGTGTTAGATTTCCCTCTGGGGCCAACGTCCTGACTTTC.

The chain uses TRBV2 and TRBJ1-1; D not resolved. The V and J ends lost 7 bases and 1 base respectively, with 10 bases between them. The CDR3 consists of 13 residues. CDR1 is SNHLY, CDR2 FYNNEI, per germline. Here the CDR3 reads CASKKNKNTEAFF. Here the CDR3 DNA reads TGTGCCAGCAAAAAAAACAAGAACACTGAAGCTTTCTTT.

V gene TRBV6-5 combines with J gene TRBJ1-2, with 8 bases aligning to TRBD1. Germline lookup yields CDR1 MNHEY and CDR2 SVGAGI. The V gene end was trimmed by 0 bases and the J gene end by 4 bases; junction bases not matched to a gene: 7. This CDR3 contains 16 residues. This CDR3 reads CASSYSGTGLLYGYTF. DNA of the CDR3: TGTGCCAGCAGTTACTCAGGGACAGGTCTACTCTATGGCTACACCTTC.

This CDR3 reads CASSLQGGEEKLFF. The CDR3 DNA follows: TGTGCCAGCAGCTTACAGGGTGGTGAGGAAAAACTGTTTTTT. This rearrangement joins TRBV7-9 to TRBJ1-4, with a possible D match to TRBD1 (5 bases). CDR3 length equals 14 residues. V lost 2 bases, J lost 8 bases, and 12 bases lay in between. Germline CDR1 reads SEHNR; CDR2 reads FQNEAQ (reference sequence).

This clone was detected once. The chain joins TRBV4-2 to TRBJ2-5, with D perhaps matching TRBD2 (5 bases). Germline assignment: CDR1 LGHNA and CDR2 YNFKEQ. The CDR3 covers 13 residues. The ends were cut back, 3 bases at V and 5 bases at J, with 10 bases in the middle. This CDR3 reads CASSHGVGETQYF. The DNA of the CDR3 is TGTGCCAGCAGCCACGGGGTAGGGGAGACCCAGTACTTC.

This clone appeared once. The J gene is TRBJ1-2, the V gene TRBV5-8; the D gene is possibly TRBD1 (5 bases). The CDR3 contains 15 residues. The V gene's germline CDR1 is SGHTS and CDR2 YDEGEE. With 1 base removed from V and 5 bases from J, the gap between germline ends came to 15 bases. The CDR3 here is CASSLPEDQGYGYTF. The CDR3 nucleotides read TGTGCCAGCAGCTTGCCCGAGGACCAGGGTTATGGCTACACCTTC.

The chain uses TRBV30 and TRBJ1-4, with D possibly being TRBD1 (6 bases). CDR3 size: 17 residues. V was clipped by 1 base and J by 3 bases, with 18 bases between them. In germline, CDR1 is GTSNPN, CDR2 SVGIG (reference sequence). Here the CDR3 reads CAWSESLPGQANEKLFF. The CDR3 region has the DNA TGTGCCTGGAGTGAAAGCCTGCCGGGACAAGCTAATGAAAAACTGTTTTTT.

The genes are TRBV7-9 and TRBJ1-4; 8 bases are shared with TRBD1. CDR1 SEHNR and CDR2 FQNEAQ come from the germline V gene (reference sequence). The ends lost 2 bases at V and 4 bases at J; junction bases unmatched: 12. The CDR3 contains 18 residues. The CDR3 region is CASSLTRPGQVVNEKLFF. CDR3 coding DNA: TGTGCCAGCAGCTTAACACGCCCGGGACAGGTTGTTAATGAAAAACTGTTTTTT. Combining the CDR3 with reference TRBV7-9 and TRBJ1-4 gives the whole variable domain DTGVSQNPRHKITKRGQNVTFRCDPISEHNRLYWYRQTLGQGPEFLTYFQNEAQLEKSRLLSDRFSAERPKGSFSTLEIQRTEQGDSAMYLCASSLTRPGQVVNEKLFFGSGTQLSVL.

The chain is built from TRBV7-9 and TRBJ2-1; possibly TRBD1 for D (6 bases). CDR1 is SEHNR, CDR2 FQNEAQ, per germline (reference sequence). This CDR3 comprises 12 residues. V was pared by 5 bases and J by 9 bases, with 11 bases between. This CDR3 is CASSTQGFEQFF. For the CDR3, the DNA is TGTGCCAGCAGCACACAGGGTTTTGAGCAGTTCTTC. Using reference TRBV7-9 and TRBJ2-1 for the parts outside the CDR3, the full variable domain is DTGVSQNPRHKITKRGQNVTFRCDPISEHNRLYWYRQTLGQGPEFLTYFQNEAQLEKSRLLSDRFSAERPKGSFSTLEIQRTEQGDSAMYLCASSTQGFEQFFGPGTRLTVL.

This chain joins TRBV5-1 and TRBJ1-1; 9 bases agree with TRBD1. Germline lookup yields CDR1 SGHRS and CDR2 YFSETQ. The length of the CDR3 is 14 residues. Germline trimming cut 1 base from V and 5 bases from J; bases unmatched to any gene: 3. The CDR3 here is CASSLTGGGTEAFF. CDR3 nucleotides: TGCGCCAGCAGCTTGACAGGGGGCGGTACTGAAGCTTTCTTT.

V and J are TRBV7-9 and TRBJ2-5; TRBD1 aligns across 7 bases. Trimming removed 5 bases from V and 5 bases from J; junction bases left unmatched: 11. This CDR3 contains 15 residues. Per germline, CDR1 SEHNR and CDR2 FQNEAQ (reference sequence). Here the CDR3 DNA reads TGTGCCAGCAGCGGGTTAGGGGGCCACAGGGAGACCCAGTACTTC. Translation gives CASSGLGGHRETQYF.

The rearrangement uses TRBV7-3 and TRBJ1-1, with unresolved D. CDR3 length equals 15 residues. Trimming took off 2 bases at V and 1 base at J, with 11 bases between the two ends. Germline V gene lookup returns CDR1 SGHTA and CDR2 FQGTGA. DNA for the CDR3: TGTGCCAGCAGCTTACTCGGGGTACCGAACACTGAAGCTTTCTTT. Its translation is CASSLLGVPNTEAFF.

The genes are TRBV30 and TRBJ1-5; the D is unclear. CDR3 length: 15 residues. The V end was cut by 0 bases, the J end by 2 bases, with 11 bases between. CDR1 and CDR2 from the germline V gene are GTSNPN and SVGIG (reference sequence). CDR3 sequence (DNA): TGTGCCTGGAGTGTACGGGGTTATGGCAATCAGCCCCAGCATTTT. Translated, it gives CAWSVRGYGNQPQHF.

The chain couples TRBV28 to TRBJ2-4; the D gene is possibly TRBD2 (6 bases). The V and J ends lost 6 bases and 6 bases respectively, with 18 bases between them. The CDR3 extends over 15 amino acids. Germline CDR1 MDHEN, CDR2 SYDVKM. CDR3 in amino acids: CASRGLTLAGNIQYF. CDR3 sequence (DNA): TGTGCCAGCAGAGGACTAACCCTAGCCGGAAACATTCAGTACTTC. The complete variable domain, with remaining parts taken from reference TRBV28 and TRBJ2-4, reads DVKVTQSSRYLVKRTGEKVFLECVQDMDHENMFWYRQDPGLGLRLIYFSYDVKMKEKGDIPEGYSVSREKKERFSLILESASTNQTSMYLCASRGLTLAGNIQYFGAGTRLSVL.

The rearrangement uses TRBV6-5 and TRBJ2-1, with 9 bases matching TRBD2. This CDR3 comprises 16 residues. V shed 0 bases and J 8 bases; nucleotides not matched to a gene: 8. The germline V gene encodes CDR1 MNHEY and CDR2 SVGAGI. The CDR3 here is CASSYSPSGILDEQFF. The CDR3 region has the DNA TGTGCCAGCAGTTACTCGCCTAGCGGGATATTGGATGAGCAGTTCTTC.

The chain recombines TRBV5-1 with TRBJ2-7, with a tentative D call TRBD2 (5 bases). The V end was cut by 4 bases, the J end by 4 bases, with 18 bases between. The germline V gene encodes CDR1 SGHRS and CDR2 YFSETQ. The CDR3 spans 15 residues. The CDR3 is CASSLSRTSPYEQYF. Written as DNA, the CDR3 is TGCGCCAGCAGCCTCTCGAGGACTTCCCCATACGAGCAGTACTTC.